The 7 T cell receptor beta chains reported below all come from one sample, sequenced in a study of CD8 T cells in ankylosing spondylitis. Broader study findings: What seemed typical of ankylosing spondylitis blood was a TCR beta motif built from several highly homologous variants.

These receptors' targets are unknown. TCRdb re-called the 5' RACE reads through MiXCR, storing one row per CDR3 protein. The repertoire holds approximately 500,000 distinct CDR3 sequences, roughly an eighth seen once, with about 6.8% in the top ten. The sample was blood, either unsorted or a sorted T cell fraction (not recorded which). These receptors all stem from a male donor with ankylosing spondylitis.

This clonotype has just a few counts. This chain connects TRBV29-1 to TRBJ1-2, with 8 bases lining up with TRBD1. This CDR3 comprises 15 residues. Germline CDR1 reads SQVTM; CDR2 reads ANQGSEA. The V segment lost 0 bases and the J segment 7 bases; nucleotides outside the gene matches: 10. The CDR3 region is CSVEDLEGQGGGYTF. CDR3 DNA sequence: TGCAGCGTTGAAGATCTAGAAGGACAGGGAGGTGGCTACACCTTC.

The chain uses TRBV29-1 and TRBJ1-1; D remains unclear. V lost 2 bases, J lost 1 base, and 8 bases lay in between. This CDR3 is built from 13 residues. Germline loops: CDR1 SQVTM, CDR2 ANQGSEA. The chain's CDR3 is CSVEWRRNTEAFF. As DNA, the CDR3 is TGCAGCGTTGAATGGAGGAGGAACACTGAAGCTTTCTTT.

Many counts were recorded for this clonotype. The gene calls are TRBV7-2 and TRBJ2-3, with 7 bases lining up with TRBD2. Germline CDR1 reads SGHTA; CDR2 reads FQGNSA. The CDR3 totals 16 residues. V shed 5 bases, J shed 8 bases, and the junction held 16 bases outside the gene matches. In DNA form, the CDR3 reads TGTGCCAGCAGCCTCGTTCCCGGGGGGAGAGAGGGTACGCAGTATTTT. Encoded protein: CASSLVPGGREGTQYF.

This clonotype occurred many times. The rearrangement uses TRBV20-1 and TRBJ2-3, with D unresolved. V lost 5 bases, J lost 5 bases, and 5 bases lay in between. The CDR3 spans 10 residues. The V gene's germline CDR1 is DFQATT and CDR2 SNEGSKA (reference sequence). The CDR3 DNA sequence: TGCAGTGCTGCGGTAGATACGCAGTATTTT. Encoded protein: CSAAVDTQYF.

This chain connects TRBV12-5 to TRBJ2-3; 7 bases agree with TRBD2. Trimming cost V 2 bases and J 9 bases; bases outside gene matches: 14. Germline V gives CDR1 LGHNT, CDR2 FRNRAP. The CDR3 extends over 16 amino acids. CDR3 sequence (DNA): TGTGCTAGTGGTTTGATAGGACTAGTCCTTCCCCGCACGCAGTATTTT. It is translated as CASGLIGLVLPRTQYF.

The CDR3 protein is CASSMRAGTYEQYV. Here the CDR3 DNA reads TGTGCCAGTAGTATGCGTGCAGGGACCTACGAGCAGTACGTC. The rearrangement uses TRBV19 and TRBJ2-7; D is perhaps TRBD1 (5 bases). Germline V lookup: CDR1 LNHDA, CDR2 SQIVND (reference sequence). The V and J ends lost 3 bases and 2 bases respectively, with 11 bases between them. The CDR3 covers 14 residues.

The chain uses TRBV12-3 or TRBV12-4 and TRBJ2-3, with 7 bases aligning to TRBD1. Trimming took 7 bases from V and 6 from J; bases not matched to a gene: 10. The CDR3 covers 14 residues. CDR3 sequence (DNA): TGTGCCAGCAACGTAGGGGGCGGGCCGGATACGCAGTATTTT. Translation: CASNVGGGPDTQYF.